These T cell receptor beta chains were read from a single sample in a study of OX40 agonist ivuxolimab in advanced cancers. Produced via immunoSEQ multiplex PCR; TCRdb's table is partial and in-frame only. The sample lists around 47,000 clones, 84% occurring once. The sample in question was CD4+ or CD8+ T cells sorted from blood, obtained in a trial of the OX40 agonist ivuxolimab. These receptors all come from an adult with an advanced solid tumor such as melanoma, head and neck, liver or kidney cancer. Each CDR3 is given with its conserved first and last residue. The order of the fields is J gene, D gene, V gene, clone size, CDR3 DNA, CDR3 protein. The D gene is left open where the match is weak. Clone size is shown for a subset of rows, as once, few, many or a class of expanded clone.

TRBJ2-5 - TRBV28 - TGTGCCAGCAGTGGAGACCAAACAGGGACGGGAGAGACCCAGTACTTC CASSGDQTGTGETQYF
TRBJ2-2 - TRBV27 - TGTGCCAGCAGTTTATCGATTGGGGGAGCTTACACCGGGGAGCTGTTTTTT CASSLSIGGAYTGELFF
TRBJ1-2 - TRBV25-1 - TGTGCCAGCTTGGGCAACTATGGCTACACCTTC CASLGNYGYTF
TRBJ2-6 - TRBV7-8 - TGTGCCAGCAGCTTAGGGTACTCTGGGGCCAACGTCCTGACTTTC CASSLGYSGANVLTF
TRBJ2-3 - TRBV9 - TGTGCCAGCAGCGTAGGAGGGGCTAGCACAGATACGCAGTATTTT CASSVGGASTDTQYF
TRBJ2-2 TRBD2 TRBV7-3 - TGTGCCAGCAGCTCAACGGGGGGGTTGACCGGGGAGCTGTTTTTT CASSSTGGLTGELFF
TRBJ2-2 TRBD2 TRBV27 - TGTGCCAGCAGTTTACTAACTAGCGGGGGGGTCAACACCGGGGAGCTGTTTTTT CASSLLTSGGVNTGELFF
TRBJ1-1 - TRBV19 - TGTGCCAGTAGTAACTTCGCAGGTTATGGGGCTGAAGCTTTCTTT CASSNFAGYGAEAFF
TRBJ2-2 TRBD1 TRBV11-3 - TGTGCCAGCAGCTTGGACAGGATCCCCGGGGAGCTGTTTTTT CASSLDRIPGELFF
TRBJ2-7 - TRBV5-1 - TGCGCCAGCAGCCTCGGACGCAGCTCCTACGAGCAGTACTTC CASSLGRSSYEQYF
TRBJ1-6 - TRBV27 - TGTGCCAGCAGTTTAGGGGAGGAGAGCTCCTATAATTCACCCCTCCACTTT CASSLGEESSYNSPLHF
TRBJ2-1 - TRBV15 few TGTGCCACCAGCAGAGTTCCGGGGGCCTACAATGAGCAGTTCTTC CATSRVPGAYNEQFF
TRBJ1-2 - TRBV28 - TGTGCCAGCAGGCGCCGGGCACAGGACTATGGCTACACCTTC CASRRRAQDYGYTF
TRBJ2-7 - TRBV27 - TGTGCCAGCCGACGATATCCACTCTACGAGCAGTACTTC CASRRYPLYEQYF
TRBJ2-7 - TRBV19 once TGTGCCAGTAGTACCGTTGGGAGGTACGAGCAGTACTTC CASSTVGRYEQYF
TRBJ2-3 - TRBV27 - TGTGCCAGCAGTTTATTAGGGACAGATACGCAGTATTTT CASSLLGTDTQYF
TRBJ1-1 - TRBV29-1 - TGCAGCGTTGACTCCGCGACAGGAGGCGGGGGCGCTTTCTTT CSVDSATGGGGAFF
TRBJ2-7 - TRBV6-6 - TGTGCCAGCAGCCCAAGCCTTGGTTACGAGCAGTACTTC CASSPSLGYEQYF
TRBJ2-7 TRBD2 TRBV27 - TGTGCCAGCAGACCGATCGGGGGGGCCTCCTACGAGCAGTACTTC CASRPIGGASYEQYF
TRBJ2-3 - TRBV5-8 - TGTGCCAGCAGCCACCCCGGGGATACGCAGTATTTT CASSHPGDTQYF
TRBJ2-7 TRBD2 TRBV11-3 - TGTGCCAGCAGCCCCCTCGGCGGGAGAAGCTCCTACGAGCAGTACTTC CASSPLGGRSSYEQYF
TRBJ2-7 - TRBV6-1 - TGTGCCAGCAGTGAAGGCCTAGCCGCGAAGAGCGAGCAGTACTTC CASSEGLAAKSEQYF
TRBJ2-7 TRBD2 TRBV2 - TGTGCCAGCAGTGGGACTAGCGGGAGTCCCTACGAGCAGTACTTC CASSGTSGSPYEQYF
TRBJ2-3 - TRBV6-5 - TGTGCCAGCAGTTACGAGGGGGGGGTGGGAGATACGCAGTATTTT CASSYEGGVGDTQYF
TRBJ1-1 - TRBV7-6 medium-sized TGTGCCAGCAGCTCCGGAATCGGCCTAGAGAACACTGAAGCTTTCTTT CASSSGIGLENTEAFF
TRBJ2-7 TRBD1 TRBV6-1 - TGTGCCAGCAGTGTGACAGGGGGCTACGAGCAGTACTTC CASSVTGGYEQYF
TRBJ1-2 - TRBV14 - TGTGCCAGCAGCCAAGTAGGGGGGCCCTATGGCTACACCTTC CASSQVGGPYGYTF
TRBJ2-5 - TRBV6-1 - TGTGCCAGCAGTGAAGTAGTAGCGGAAGAGACCCAGTACTTC CASSEVVAEETQYF
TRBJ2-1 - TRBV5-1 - TGCGCCAGCAGCTCCCTTGACGGCCCCTACAATGAGCAGTTCTTC CASSSLDGPYNEQFF
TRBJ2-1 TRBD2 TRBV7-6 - TGTGCCAGCCGGTTAGCGGGAGGGTACAATGAGCAGTTCTTC CASRLAGGYNEQFF
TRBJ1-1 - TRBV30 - TGTGCCTGGAATTGGGGGAACACTGAAGCTTTCTTT CAWNWGNTEAFF
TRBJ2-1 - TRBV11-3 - TGTGCCAGCAGCGCTGTGGGTCGCGGAAAAGAGCAGTTCTTC CASSAVGRGKEQFF
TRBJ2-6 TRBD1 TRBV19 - TGTGCCAGTAGTCTATTTGGACAGGTGCTTTACTCTGGGGCCAACGTCCTGACTTTC CASSLFGQVLYSGANVLTF
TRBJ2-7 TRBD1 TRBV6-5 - TGTGCCTCCAAACCGGGACAGACCTACGAGCAGTACTTC CASKPGQTYEQYF
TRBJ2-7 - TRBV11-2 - TGTGCCAGCAGCTTAGATATCCGACAGAACCAGTACTTC CASSLDIRQNQYF
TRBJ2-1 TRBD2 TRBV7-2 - TGTGCCAGCAGCTTAGTTTCCAGCGGGAGTACGAATGAGCAGTTCTTC CASSLVSSGSTNEQFF
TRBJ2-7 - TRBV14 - TGTGCCAGCAGCCATCGGACAGTCGAGCAGTACTTC CASSHRTVEQYF
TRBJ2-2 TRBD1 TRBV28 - TGTGCCAGCAGTCCCGTGGACAGGGCGAACACCGGGGAGCTGTTTTTT CASSPVDRANTGELFF
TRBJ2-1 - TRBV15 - TGTGCCACCAGCTCCGAGGGGGTGGCCTACAATGAGCAGTTCTTC CATSSEGVAYNEQFF
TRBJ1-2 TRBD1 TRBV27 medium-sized TGTGCCAGCAGTAACTCACCGACAGGGTACTATGGCTACACCTTC CASSNSPTGYYGYTF
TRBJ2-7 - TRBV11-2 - TGTGCCAGCAGCTTCCAGGGGTACGAGCAGTACTTC CASSFQGYEQYF
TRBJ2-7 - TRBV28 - TGTGCCAGCAGCACCTCCCCCCGCGGATTCTACGAGCAGTACTTC CASSTSPRGFYEQYF
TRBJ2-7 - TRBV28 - TGTGCCAGCAGTTTAAACACCTTCTTTCAGGGGGAGCAGTACTTC CASSLNTFFQGEQYF
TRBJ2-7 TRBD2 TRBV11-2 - TGTGCCAGCAGCCAGAATAGCGGGGGGGCCTACGAGCAGTACTTC CASSQNSGGAYEQYF
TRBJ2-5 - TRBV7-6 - TGTGCCAGCAGTCCTAAATCCGGTGCACTAAGGGAGACCCAGTACTTC CASSPKSGALRETQYF
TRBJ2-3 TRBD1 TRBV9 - TGTGCCAGCAGCAACGACAGGGAGAGCACAGATACGCAGTATTTT CASSNDRESTDTQYF
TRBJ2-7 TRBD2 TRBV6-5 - TGTGCCAGCAGGTTGACTAGCGGGTCCTACGAGCAGTACTTC CASRLTSGSYEQYF
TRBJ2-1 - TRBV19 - TGTGCCAGTATCGGGGAGAACAATGAGCAGTTCTTC CASIGENNEQFF
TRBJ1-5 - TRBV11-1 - TGTGCCAGCAGCTCCAGCCCCAATCAGCCCCAGCATTTT CASSSSPNQPQHF
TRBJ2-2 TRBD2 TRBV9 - TGTGCCAGCAGCGTAGACCGGGGGGCCGGGGAGCTGTTTTTT CASSVDRGAGELFF
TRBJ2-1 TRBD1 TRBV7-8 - TGTGCCAGCAGCTTAGCCGGGACAGGGAACAATGAGCAGTTCTTC CASSLAGTGNNEQFF
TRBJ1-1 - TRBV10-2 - TGCGCCAGCAGTGAGCGGCAGGGATTGAACACTGAAGCTTTCTTT CASSERQGLNTEAFF
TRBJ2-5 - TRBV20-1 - TGCAGTGCTAGAAGGGTGGGGGAGCAGTACTTC CSARRVGEQYF
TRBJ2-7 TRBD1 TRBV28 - TGTGCCGCGTCAGGGGGCGAGCAGTACTTC CAASGGEQYF
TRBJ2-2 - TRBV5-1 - TGCGCCAGCAGCTTGAAATCCAGCGGGGAGCTGTTTTTT CASSLKSSGELFF
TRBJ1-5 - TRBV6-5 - TGTGCCAGCAGTGAACAGGGCAGTTACCAGGCCCAGCATTTT CASSEQGSYQAQHF